This passage covers 26 T cell receptor beta chains from one sample sequenced in a study of follicular helper T cells after annual influenza vaccination. Sample time point: 2014-2015 season, pre-vaccination. Sequenced by immunoSEQ multiplex PCR; TCRdb stores in-frame clones only, minus some. The profile shows approximately 320 clones, roughly 80% of them singletons. Sequenced here: CXCR5+ CD38+ circulating T follicular helper cells from blood, sampled on the day of influenza vaccination. Subset denoted: circulating Tfh, non-naive CD4+CXCR5+PD-1+ (ICOS+CD38+ or ICOS-CD38-). The receptors come from an adult who received the influenza vaccine.

J is TRBJ1-1 and V is TRBV5-1; D gene ambiguous. The germline V and J ends were trimmed by 0 bases and 3 bases, with 12 bases remaining between them. Germline V CDR1 and CDR2: SGHRS, YFSETQ. The CDR3 has 15 residues. CDR3 in DNA: TGCGCCAGCAGCTTGGGACACAGCGGGGACACTGAAGCTTTCTTT. It codes for CASSLGHSGDTEAFF.

The chain is built from TRBV19 and TRBJ2-1; D not certain. CDR1 LNHDA and CDR2 SQIVND come from the germline V gene (reference sequence). The CDR3 totals 16 residues. Trimming left V 4 bases short and J 5 bases short, with 18 bases between. This chain's CDR3 is CASSTRTVGSNNEQFF. As DNA, the CDR3 is TGTGCCAGTAGTACTCGTACAGTGGGATCCAACAATGAGCAGTTCTTC.

The V gene is TRBV14, the J gene TRBJ1-1; 11 positions agree with TRBD1. Germline V gives CDR1 SGHDN, CDR2 FVKESK. With 1 base clipped from V and 5 bases from J, the junction kept 3 bases outside the gene matches. The CDR3 has 15 residues. The CDR3 nucleotides are TGTGCCAGCAGCCAAGTACGGGACAGGGGGACTGAAGCTTTCTTT. Its protein is CASSQVRDRGTEAFF.

The rearrangement joins TRBV27 to TRBJ2-2; no clear D gene. The CDR3 runs 16 residues. CDR1 is MNHEY and CDR2 is SMNVEV in the germline V gene (reference sequence). Trimming shortened V by 1 base and J by 3 bases, and 12 bases separated the two germline ends. This CDR3 reads CASSLFSRLDTGELFF. The CDR3 DNA sequence: TGTGCCAGCAGTTTATTTTCCAGGCTTGACACCGGGGAGCTGTTTTTT.

This clone occurred once. The J gene is TRBJ1-4, the V gene TRBV19; D not certain. V lost 5 bases to trimming and J lost 0 bases, with 19 bases between them. CDR3 length: 18 residues. The germline V gene has CDR1 LNHDA and CDR2 SQIVND (reference sequence). Here the CDR3 reads CASSPRDTALATNEKLFF. CDR3 DNA: TGTGCCAGTAGTCCCCGAGACACCGCTCTTGCAACTAATGAAAAACTGTTTTTT.

V usage is TRBV2 and J usage is TRBJ1-1; no reliable D call. V shed 0 bases and J shed 7 bases, with 12 bases lying between them. The CDR3 spans 14 residues. CDR1 is SNHLY and CDR2 is FYNNEI in the germline V gene. The CDR3 spells CASSEASLSHEAFF. In DNA, the CDR3 is TGTGCCAGCAGTGAAGCCTCACTATCCCATGAAGCTTTCTTT. The full variable domain, with the rest looked up from reference TRBV2 and TRBJ1-1, is EPEVTQTPSHQVTQMGQEVILRCVPISNHLYFYWYRQILGQKVEFLVSFYNNEISEKSEIFDDQFSVERPDGSNFTLKIRSTKLEDSAMYFCASSEASLSHEAFFGQGTRLTVV.

This clone was found once. The chain combines TRBV21-1 with TRBJ1-3; the table calls TRBD1, which could not be checked here. TRBV21-1 is shown as a pseudogene. The CDR3 runs to 19 residues. The DNA of the CDR3 is TGTGCCAGCAGCAAAGACAGGTTGGCAGGGAATATCTCTGGAAACACCATATATTTT. It codes for CASSKDRLAGNISGNTIYF.

The rearrangement uses TRBV11-2 and TRBJ1-3, with D hard to call. The CDR3 totals 16 residues. V lost 3 bases and J 0 bases, leaving 12 bases between the germline ends. CDR1 and CDR2 from the germline V gene are SGHAT and FQNNGV. CDR3 residues: CASSLGTPNSGNTIYF. Written as DNA, the CDR3 is TGTGCCAGCAGCTTGGGTACACCTAACTCTGGAAACACCATATATTTT.

This clone was recorded a few times. The chain recombines TRBV5-1 with TRBJ2-5; either TRBD1 or TRBD2 may fit D (5 bases each). The CDR3 has 16 residues. Germline CDR1 and CDR2: SGHRS and YFSETQ. Between the trimmed V and J ends, which lost 2 bases and 2 bases, there was a span of 16 bases. The CDR3 here is CASSLSFPGRQETQYF. The CDR3 DNA sequence: TGCGCCAGCAGCTTATCATTCCCGGGACGACAAGAGACCCAGTACTTC.

The rearrangement links TRBV5-1 to TRBJ1-1; TRBD1 is a possible D gene (6 bases). The germline CDR1 and CDR2 sequences are SGHRS and YFSETQ. The ends were cut back, 0 bases at V and 2 bases at J, with 11 bases in the middle. This CDR3 is built from 15 residues. The CDR3, as DNA: TGCGCCAGCAGCTTGGTTTCGGGGGGCAACACTGAAGCTTTCTTT. Its translation is CASSLVSGGNTEAFF.

The chain has TRBV27 and TRBJ2-5; TRBD2 is a possible D gene (7 bases). The CDR3 sequence is 16 residues long. Per germline, CDR1 MNHEY and CDR2 SMNVEV (reference sequence). V lost 0 bases, J lost 7 bases, and 18 bases lay in between. The CDR3 DNA reads TGTGCCAGCAGTTTATCATGGGCTAGCCGGGGGGCGACCCAGTACTTC. Amino acids: CASSLSWASRGATQYF.

The sample holds a few counts of this clone. The chain employs TRBV7-3 and TRBJ2-1, with D perhaps being TRBD1 or TRBD2 (5 bases each). Germline CDR1 is SGHTA and CDR2 is FQGTGA. The V end was cut by 5 bases, the J end by 4 bases, with 15 bases between. The CDR3 has 15 amino acids. In DNA, the CDR3 is TGTGCCAGCAGCCCAGGCGCCGGGGCGTACAATGAGCAGTTCTTC. Translated, it gives CASSPGAGAYNEQFF.

The rearrangement links TRBV10-3 to TRBJ2-5; no definite D call. The V end was cut by 11 bases, the J end by 5 bases, with 15 bases between. Germline V gene data show CDR1 as ENHRY and CDR2 as SYGVKD. This CDR3 is 12 amino acids long. CDR3 amino acids: CAVSGPKETQYF. For the CDR3, the DNA is TGTGCCGTAAGTGGCCCCAAGGAGACCCAGTACTTC.

V gene TRBV7-2 combines with J gene TRBJ1-2; 11 nucleotides align to TRBD1. This CDR3 region has 17 residues. V was pared by 1 base and J by 1 base, with 5 bases of the junction left unmatched. CDR1 and CDR2 (germline): SGHTA, FQGNSA. CDR3 in amino acids: CASSLVGQGAGNYGYTF. CDR3 bases: TGTGCCAGCAGCTTAGTAGGACAGGGGGCGGGTAACTATGGCTACACCTTC.

This clone was recorded a few times. A read error may produce the germline difference seen at one junction end. The V gene is TRBV7-9, the J gene TRBJ2-7; tentative D call: TRBD2 (6 bases). The CDR3 loop spans 14 amino acids. The germline V gene has CDR1 SEHNR and CDR2 FQNEAQ (reference sequence). CDR3 sequence reads: CASSLAGILGPGDF. Here the CDR3 DNA reads TGTGCCAGCAGCCTGGCGGGGATCTTAGGGCCGGGTGACTTC.

V and J are TRBV6-5 and TRBJ2-3; D remains ambiguous. CDR3 length: 12 residues. CDR1 is MNHEY, CDR2 SVGAGI, per germline. Trimming took 4 bases from V and 7 from J, leaving 9 bases between them. CDR3 DNA sequence: TGTGCCAGCAGTTCTGACCGTCATACGCAGTATTTT. Translated, it gives CASSSDRHTQYF.

The chain recombines TRBV7-2 with TRBJ2-5; D is ambiguous. The CDR3 runs to 14 residues. V shed 5 bases and J shed 2 bases, with 12 bases lying between them. The germline CDR1 and CDR2 sequences are SGHTA and FQGNSA. Here the CDR3 DNA reads TGTGCCAGCAGCCGGACCTACCAGCAAGAGACCCAGTACTTC. This gives the protein CASSRTYQQETQYF.

This clone occurred once. V and J are TRBV28 and TRBJ2-7; TRBD1 is a possible D gene (6 bases). The germline V gene encodes CDR1 MDHEN and CDR2 SYDVKM. This CDR3 has 15 amino acids. Trimming left V 2 bases short and J 3 bases short, with 14 bases between. Written as DNA, the CDR3 is TGTGCCAGCAGTTTAGCTGCTACAGGGAGCTACGAGCAGTACTTC. Encoded protein: CASSLAATGSYEQYF.

CDR3 nucleotides: TGTGCCAGCAGAAGTTCTCTGCTACACCATTCCGACAATGAGCAGTTCTTC. Protein sequence: CASRSSLLHHSDNEQFF. V gene TRBV21-1 combines with J gene TRBJ2-1. TRBV21-1 is labeled a pseudogene. The CDR3 length is 17 residues.

The rearrangement links TRBV6-6 to TRBJ1-2; TRBD1 aligns across 9 bases. The length of the CDR3 is 14 residues. J gave up 3 bases and V 6 bases, and 5 bases lay outside the gene matches. Germline V gives CDR1 MNHNY, CDR2 SVGAGI (reference sequence). The CDR3 is CASRLGQGDYGYTF. The CDR3 coding sequence is TGTGCCAGCAGACTGGGACAGGGCGACTATGGCTACACCTTC.

This chain links TRBV6-5 with TRBJ1-5; a weak D match, TRBD1 (6 bases). Germline V lookup: CDR1 MNHEY, CDR2 SVGAGI. With 0 bases removed from V and 4 bases from J, the gap between germline ends came to 10 bases. The CDR3 is 15 amino acids. CDR3 nucleotides: TGTGCCAGCAGTTACTCGCAGGGGTGGAATCAGCCCCAGCATTTT. It is translated as CASSYSQGWNQPQHF.

This clone was found once. The gene calls are TRBV7-2 and TRBJ2-5; TRBD1 matches at 8 bases. In germline, CDR1 is SGHTA, CDR2 FQGNSA. V lost 5 bases and J lost 4; bases outside the gene matches: 9. This CDR3 has 15 amino acids. The CDR3 bases are TGTGCCAGCAGCAAAAACTCCAGGGGGCTAGAGACCCAGTACTTC. Translating gives CASSKNSRGLETQYF.

The V and J genes are TRBV29-1 and TRBJ1-1, with D perhaps matching TRBD1 (6 bases). Trimming left V 6 bases short and J 0 bases short, with 14 bases between. This CDR3 region has 14 residues. In germline, CDR1 is SQVTM, CDR2 ANQGSEA. The CDR3: CSVMNRAVNTEAFF. The CDR3 DNA reads as TGCAGCGTCATGAACAGGGCCGTGAACACTGAAGCTTTCTTT.

The rearrangement joins TRBV5-1 to TRBJ2-7, with 10 positions matching TRBD2. The CDR3 contains 15 residues. Looked up from germline, CDR1 is SGHRS and CDR2 is YFSETQ. Trimming cost V 2 bases and J 2 bases; bases outside gene matches: 4. As DNA, the CDR3 is TGCGCCAGCAGCTTAGCAGCGGGGGGGCCCTACGAGCAGTACTTC. The encoded protein is CASSLAAGGPYEQYF.

V usage is TRBV19 and J usage is TRBJ1-6; D is possibly TRBD1 (5 bases). The V end was cut by 1 base, the J end by 8 bases, with 6 bases between. There are 13 residues in the CDR3. CDR1 LNHDA and CDR2 SQIVND come from the germline V gene (reference sequence). The chain's CDR3 is CASSIVGDSPLHF. CDR3 nucleotide sequence: TGTGCCAGTAGTATAGTGGGGGATTCACCCCTCCACTTT.

This clone has a handful of counts. The rearrangement joins TRBV9 to TRBJ1-1, with D uncertain. Germline-derived CDR1 and CDR2 are SGDLS and YYNGEE. This CDR3 is built from 15 residues. Trimming removed 0 bases from V and 0 bases from J, with 9 bases in between. The CDR3: CASSVGGWVNTEAFF. CDR3 sequence (DNA): TGTGCCAGCAGCGTAGGAGGGTGGGTGAACACTGAAGCTTTCTTT.